These 28 T cell receptor beta chains originate from one sample sequenced in a study of blood T cell repertoires in COVID-19. Method: immunoSEQ multiplex PCR; TCRdb's copy keeps in-frame clones and lacks some. The sample holds 200,000 to 300,000 clones, roughly 81% seen once. The sequenced sample consisted of peripheral blood. These receptors came from a woman aged 80 or over with COVID-19, enrolled during active disease.

The rearrangement joins TRBV5-6 to TRBJ1-6; 9 bases are a match to TRBD1. CDR1 is SGHDT, CDR2 YYEEEE, per germline. After removal of 5 bases from V and 7 bases from J, the junction contained 7 bases not matched to a gene. The CDR3 length is 15 residues. The CDR3 nucleotides are TGTGCCAGCAGTTTCGGACAGGGGACGAATTCACCCCTCCACTTT. This encodes CASSFGQGTNSPLHF.

This clone appeared once. The V gene is TRBV19, the J gene TRBJ1-1; TRBD1 might be the D (5 bases). Germline lookup yields CDR1 LNHDA and CDR2 SQIVND (reference sequence). The V end lost 6 bases, the J end lost 5 bases, and 16 bases lay between the germline ends. The CDR3 extends over 14 amino acids. The DNA for the CDR3 is TGTGCCAGTAGGAATCGGGGGGTGAGGACTGAAGCTTTCTTT. This gives the protein CASRNRGVRTEAFF.

V usage is TRBV14 and J usage is TRBJ2-3; tentative D call: TRBD1 (6 bases). The germline gives CDR1 SGHDN, CDR2 FVKESK. The CDR3 loop spans 16 amino acids. Trimming left V 4 bases short and J 4 bases short, with 18 bases between. DNA for the CDR3: TGTGCCAGCAGCCGCGACCCAACAGGGCTATCAGATACGCAGTATTTT. The encoded protein is CASSRDPTGLSDTQYF.

The chain recombines TRBV7-6 with TRBJ2-6, with TRBD1 identical over 8 bases. Germline V gene data show CDR1 as SGHVS and CDR2 as FNYEAQ. The V and J ends lost 5 bases and 0 bases, in that order; junction bases with no gene match: 6. The CDR3 consists of 17 residues. CDR3 amino acids: CASSIGQGSSGANVLTF. The CDR3 nucleotides read TGTGCCAGCAGCATCGGACAGGGCAGCTCTGGGGCCAACGTCCTGACTTTC.

The V and J genes are TRBV19 and TRBJ2-3; D unresolved. From germline, CDR1 is LNHDA and CDR2 SQIVND (reference sequence). The germline V and J ends were trimmed by 5 bases and 9 bases, with 15 bases remaining between them. The CDR3 runs 13 residues. The CDR3 coding sequence is TGTGCCAGTAGTGCCGAACTTTCGCGGACGCAGTATTTT. This encodes CASSAELSRTQYF.

CDR3 sequence: CASSRDRAQETQYF. CDR3 sequence (DNA): TGCGCCAGCAGCCGGGACAGGGCCCAAGAGACCCAGTACTTC. The chain has TRBV5-1 and TRBJ2-5, with 9 nucleotides matching TRBD1. The CDR3 sequence is 14 residues long. Unmatched junction bases numbered 2, after V lost 4 bases and J lost 1 base. Germline V CDR1 and CDR2: SGHRS, YFSETQ.

The J gene is TRBJ1-6, the V gene TRBV5-5; 10 bases are shared with TRBD1. Trimming removed 4 bases from V and 0 bases from J; junction bases left unmatched: 4. The CDR3 has 17 residues. Germline lookup yields CDR1 SGHKS and CDR2 YYEKEE (reference sequence). CDR3 in amino acids: CASSPGDRGSYNSPLHF. In nucleotides, the CDR3 is TGTGCCAGCAGCCCGGGGGACAGGGGCTCCTATAATTCACCCCTCCACTTT.

The chain uses TRBV28 and TRBJ1-1, with a possible D match to TRBD1 (6 bases). The CDR3 covers 13 residues. V was clipped by 5 bases and J by 4 bases, with 11 bases between them. Looked up from germline, CDR1 is MDHEN and CDR2 is SYDVKM. The CDR3 protein is CASSGTFGTEAFF. The DNA for the CDR3 is TGTGCCAGCAGTGGGACATTTGGCACTGAAGCTTTCTTT.

The chain carries TRBV13 and TRBJ1-1; D is unresolved. This CDR3 is built from 13 residues. V lost 7 bases and J lost 5, with 14 bases in between. The germline gives CDR1 PRHDT, CDR2 FYEKMQ (reference sequence). The CDR3 DNA sequence: TGTGCCAGCAAAAACTCCCCGGGGACTGAAGCTTTCTTT. The encoded protein is CASKNSPGTEAFF.

This chain joins TRBV5-6 and TRBJ1-6, with D possibly matching TRBD1 (6 bases). V dropped 4 bases and J dropped 10 bases, with 18 bases sitting between them. Germline V gene sequence: CDR1 SGHDT, CDR2 YYEEEE. This CDR3 has 15 residues. The CDR3 sequence is CASSQRQVFGSPLHF. The DNA for the CDR3 is TGTGCCAGCAGCCAACGACAGGTATTCGGGTCACCCCTCCACTTT.

The count of this clone is one. The chain recombines TRBV2 with TRBJ2-7; tentative D call: TRBD2 (5 bases). CDR1 is SNHLY and CDR2 is FYNNEI in the germline V gene. V gave up 7 bases and J gave up 3 bases, with 13 bases separating them. This CDR3 comprises 13 residues. The CDR3 nucleotides read TGTGCCAGCACCAGACTACCGAACTACGAGCAGTACTTC. It codes for CASTRLPNYEQYF.

The chain couples TRBV6-2 or TRBV6-3 to TRBJ2-2, with a weak D call TRBD2 (5 bases). V was shortened by 0 bases and J by 3 bases, with 14 bases between the two germline ends. CDR1 is MNHEY, CDR2 SVGEGT, per germline. The CDR3 is 17 residues long. This CDR3 is CASSYSIAGLHTGELFF. The DNA of the CDR3 is TGTGCCAGCAGTTACTCGATTGCTGGACTCCACACCGGGGAGCTGTTTTTT.

This clone was seen only once. The chain employs TRBV11-2 and TRBJ1-2; tentative D call: TRBD1 (6 bases). The length of the CDR3 is 15 residues. Trimming took off 0 bases at V and 7 bases at J, with 15 bases between the two ends. Germline values: CDR1 SGHAT, CDR2 FQNNGV. The CDR3 loop is CASSLEGGLYSGYTF. CDR3 sequence (DNA): TGTGCCAGCAGCTTAGAAGGGGGTCTCTATAGTGGCTACACCTTC.

The CDR3 sequence is CASSPSSTSTDTQYF. CDR3 nucleotides: TGTGCCAGCAGCCCTAGTTCGACTAGCACAGATACGCAGTATTTT. The chain has TRBV11-2 and TRBJ2-3; D gene uncertain. This CDR3 has 15 residues. The ends were cut back, 5 bases at V and 0 bases at J, with 12 bases in the middle. The V gene's germline CDR1 is SGHAT and CDR2 FQNNGV.

The rearrangement links TRBV5-4 to TRBJ1-4; no firm D call. Germline V gene data show CDR1 as SGHNT and CDR2 as YYREEE (reference sequence). V gave up 2 bases and J gave up 5 bases, with 13 bases separating them. The CDR3 contains 15 residues. The CDR3 coding sequence is TGTGCCAGCAGCTTAACGCCCACTTGGAATGAAAAACTGTTTTTT. As protein: CASSLTPTWNEKLFF.

The rearrangement links TRBV7-2 to TRBJ2-5, with 8 bases lining up with TRBD2. V lost 6 bases, J lost 14 bases, and 17 bases stayed unmatched. Germline CDR1 and CDR2: SGHTA and FQGNSA. The CDR3 contains 14 residues. The CDR3 DNA is TGTGCCAGCAGGTTGGGAGCGGGAGCCGGGGAGTCCTACTTC. Protein product: CASRLGAGAGESYF.

V usage is TRBV20-1 and J usage is TRBJ2-1; D remains ambiguous. This CDR3 has 11 residues. V shed 2 bases and J shed 9 bases, with 8 bases lying between them. CDR1 is DFQATT and CDR2 is SNEGSKA in the germline V gene (reference sequence). The CDR3 DNA reads TGCAGTGCTAGATACCTAGGTGAGCAGTTCTTC. It yields the protein CSARYLGEQFF.

This rearrangement joins TRBV30 to TRBJ1-1, with no clear D. Trimming removed 0 bases from V and 1 base from J, with 6 bases in between. The CDR3 is made up of 13 amino acids. Germline CDR1 is GTSNPN and CDR2 is SVGIG (reference sequence). CDR3 sequence reads: CAWSVLRNTEAFF. CDR3 nucleotide sequence: TGTGCCTGGAGTGTACTGAGGAACACTGAAGCTTTCTTT.

This clone was seen many times. At one end the junction does not follow the germline gene, possibly because of a read error. This chain joins TRBV7-2 and TRBJ2-7; TRBD1 matches 8 bases. The CDR3 length is 14 residues. CDR1 is SGHTA and CDR2 is FQGNSA in the germline V gene. The CDR3: CASSLARTGTGRRF. CDR3 DNA: TGTGCCAGCAGCTTAGCGAGAACCGGGACAGGTCGTCGCTTC.

This clone showed up just once. The V gene is TRBV6-1, the J gene TRBJ2-3, with 9 bases identical to TRBD1. The CDR3 runs to 15 residues. Looked up from germline, CDR1 is MNHNS and CDR2 is SASEGT. Losses at the gene ends were 2 bases for V and 3 bases for J; bases not matched to a gene: 3. The CDR3 DNA reads TGTGCCAGCAGTGAACACAGGGGGCGAACAGATACGCAGTATTTT. Amino acids: CASSEHRGRTDTQYF.

V gene TRBV5-1 combines with J gene TRBJ1-1; D remains unclear. The CDR3 is 15 residues long. With 4 bases removed from V and 1 base from J, the gap between germline ends came to 14 bases. Germline V gene data show CDR1 as SGHRS and CDR2 as YFSETQ. CDR3 sequence reads: CASSGLIGGNTEAFF. CDR3 bases: TGCGCCAGCAGCGGACTGATTGGAGGGAACACTGAAGCTTTCTTT.

The V call is TRBV18, the J call TRBJ1-2; no reliable D call. Germline lookup yields CDR1 KGHSH and CDR2 LQKENI. The CDR3 covers 12 residues. With 6 bases removed from V and 8 bases from J, the gap between germline ends came to 13 bases. CDR3 loop: CASSLGRGGYTF. The CDR3 nucleotides are TGTGCCAGCTCCCTCGGGCGGGGAGGCTACACCTTC.

This clone appeared once. Additional DNA sequences in this sample encode the identical CDR3. The V call is TRBV5-1, the J call TRBJ1-5; maybe TRBD1 (6 bases). Germline CDR1 SGHRS, CDR2 YFSETQ. V lost 7 bases, J lost 3 bases, and 11 bases lay in between. There are 13 residues in the CDR3. CDR3 DNA sequence: TGCGCCAGCTCCTCAGGGGACAATCAGCCCCAGCATTTT. Amino acids: CASSSGDNQPQHF. The complete variable domain, with remaining parts taken from reference TRBV5-1 and TRBJ1-5, reads KAGVTQTPRYLIKTRGQQVTLSCSPISGHRSVSWYQQTPGQGLQFLFEYFSETQRNKGNFPGRFSGRQFSNSRSEMNVSTLELGDSALYLCASSSGDNQPQHFGDGTRLSIL.

This chain joins TRBV30 and TRBJ1-2; tentative D call: TRBD1 (6 bases). The germline V gene has CDR1 GTSNPN and CDR2 SVGIG (reference sequence). The CDR3 has 14 residues. Trimming left V 0 bases short and J 6 bases short, with 14 bases between. For the CDR3, the DNA is TGTGCCTGGAGTGTACAGGGTCTTTATGATGGCTACACCTTC. It yields the protein CAWSVQGLYDGYTF.

This chain connects TRBV5-1 to TRBJ1-1; D ambiguous. The V gene lost 3 bases and the J gene lost 0 bases, with 12 bases spanning the gap. CDR3 length equals 15 residues. Per the germline V gene, CDR1 is SGHRS and CDR2 is YFSETQ. CDR3 sequence reads: CASSSGLLMNTEAFF. The CDR3 region has the DNA TGCGCCAGCAGCTCCGGACTGTTGATGAACACTGAAGCTTTCTTT.

J is TRBJ1-6 and V is TRBV7-3, with a possible D match to TRBD1 (5 bases). The CDR3 totals 15 residues. Germline CDR1 SGHTA, CDR2 FQGTGA. V was cut by 3 bases and J by 5 bases, with 11 bases left in between. The CDR3 DNA reads TGTGCCAGCAGCTTCGCGGTAGGGGATAATTCACCCCTCCACTTT. Protein product: CASSFAVGDNSPLHF. The full variable domain, with the rest looked up from reference TRBV7-3 and TRBJ1-6, is GAGVSQTPSNKVTEKGKYVELRCDPISGHTALYWYRQSLGQGPEFLIYFQGTGAADDSGLPNDRFFAVRPEGSVSTLKIQRTERGDSAVYLCASSFAVGDNSPLHFGNGTRLTVT.

The V and J genes are TRBV5-1 and TRBJ1-3; 7 bases are a match to TRBD1. CDR1 SGHRS and CDR2 YFSETQ come from the germline V gene. The J segment lost 0 bases and the V segment lost 3 bases, leaving 3 bases of the junction unmatched. The CDR3 has 15 residues. This CDR3 is CASSSGQASGNTIYF. The CDR3 DNA is TGCGCCAGCAGCTCTGGACAGGCCTCTGGAAACACCATATATTTT.

The chain couples TRBV12-3 or TRBV12-4 to TRBJ1-2; possibly TRBD1 for D (6 bases). The CDR3 spans 12 residues. Trimming cost V 6 bases and J 6 bases, with 11 bases left between them. CDR3 coding DNA: TGTGCCAGCAGCCGACAGGTAGATGGCTACACCTTC. Protein: CASSRQVDGYTF.